This TCR beta chain emerged from a study of T cell repertoires in cytomegalovirus infection. MiXCR, applied by TCRdb to the reads, yields one record per CDR3 protein. The sample has 210,000 or so distinct CDR3 sequences, 6.5% seen once. Germline V lookup: CDR1 SGHAT, CDR2 FQNNGV. V was clipped by 2 bases and J by 2 bases; unmatched bases: 5. This CDR3 is built from 16 residues. This clonotype was counted many times. The sample was PBMCs. The chain uses TRBV11-2 and TRBJ2-5; 10 bases map to TRBD2. This TCR was recovered from a human donor in good health (CMV status not recorded). Some clones in this sample may be carry-over from other donors' samples. The CDR3 DNA is TGTGCCAGCAGCTTATTGCGAGCGGGGGGGCAAGAGACCCAGTACTTC. Translation: CASSLLRAGGQETQYF.